This entry lists 16 T cell receptor beta chains sequenced from one sample in a study of long-term antiretroviral therapy in people with HIV. Sequencing used immunoSEQ v3.0 at survey level. Clones were read by immunoSEQ multiplex PCR, and TCRdb kept only the in-frame ones, dropping some. The data contain roughly 18,000 clones, around 73% of them singletons. The sequences come from unsorted PBMCs, collected 0.3 years after starting antiretroviral therapy. The receptor set was obtained from a woman in her forties or fifties with HIV.

This clone came up a few times. The chain uses TRBV9 and TRBJ2-3, with TRBD2 matching 8 bases. Per the germline V gene, CDR1 is SGDLS and CDR2 is YYNGEE. After removal of 4 bases from V and 4 bases from J, the junction contained 5 bases not matched to a gene. The CDR3 is 14 amino acids. This chain's CDR3 is CASSPGTSSDTQYF. The DNA for the CDR3 is TGTGCCAGCAGCCCCGGGACTAGTTCAGATACGCAGTATTTT.

The CDR3 DNA reads as TGTGCCTGGAGTGCCCAGGGGGGCTCTGAAGCTTTCTTT. Encoded protein: CAWSAQGGSEAFF. The chain combines TRBV30 with TRBJ1-1, with 7 nucleotides matching TRBD1. This CDR3 has 13 amino acids. J lost 6 bases, V lost 1 base, and 5 bases had no gene match. CDR1 GTSNPN and CDR2 SVGIG come from the germline V gene (reference sequence).

This chain uses TRBV20-1 with TRBJ2-2; the D is unclear. This CDR3 spans 11 amino acids. The ends were cut back, 3 bases at V and 7 bases at J, with 6 bases in the middle. Germline assignment: CDR1 DFQATT and CDR2 SNEGSKA (reference sequence). The CDR3 coding sequence is TGCAGTGCTAGTAAGGACGGGGAGCTGTTTTTT. It yields the protein CSASKDGELFF.

This chain connects TRBV10-2 to TRBJ1-2, with a weak D call TRBD1 (5 bases). The germline V gene has CDR1 WSHSY and CDR2 SAAADI. V was pared by 3 bases and J by 4 bases, with 15 bases between. The CDR3 runs to 15 residues. CDR3 in amino acids: CASSDRGAGSYGYTF. The CDR3, as DNA: TGCGCCAGCAGTGACAGAGGGGCTGGTTCCTATGGCTACACCTTC.

The rearrangement links TRBV5-1 to TRBJ2-1; 8 bases are a match to TRBD1. Germline values: CDR1 SGHRS, CDR2 YFSETQ. The CDR3 contains 17 residues. Trimming at V came to 4 bases and at J to 5 bases, leaving 14 bases not matched to a gene. The CDR3 DNA reads as TGCGCCAGCAGCCCCCCAACCGGGACAGGAGGAGACAATGAGCAGTTCTTC. Translated: CASSPPTGTGGDNEQFF. The complete variable domain, with remaining parts taken from reference TRBV5-1 and TRBJ2-1, reads KAGVTQTPRYLIKTRGQQVTLSCSPISGHRSVSWYQQTPGQGLQFLFEYFSETQRNKGNFPGRFSGRQFSNSRSEMNVSTLELGDSALYLCASSPPTGTGGDNEQFFGPGTRLTVL.

J is TRBJ1-2 and V is TRBV2, with D hard to call. This CDR3 spans 14 amino acids. V gave up 7 bases and J gave up 3 bases, with 15 bases separating them. Germline values: CDR1 SNHLY, CDR2 FYNNEI. For the CDR3, the DNA is TGTGCCAGCACGAGCGGACCCCTCGACTATGGCTACACCTTC. As protein: CASTSGPLDYGYTF.

This clone has just a few counts. The chain uses TRBV19 and TRBJ2-5; D perhaps matches TRBD1 (5 bases). CDR3 length: 14 residues. The germline CDR1 and CDR2 sequences are LNHDA and SQIVND (reference sequence). V was shortened by 5 bases and J by 7 bases, with 17 bases between the two germline ends. CDR3 protein: CASSPRETQGTQYF. CDR3 nucleotides: TGTGCCAGTAGTCCCCGCGAGACCCAGGGGACCCAGTACTTC.

The CDR3 coding sequence is TGTGCCAGCAGCCAAGGAACCATCGCTAGGGTCACCGGGGAGCTGTTTTTT. Protein sequence: CASSQGTIARVTGELFF. The V and J genes are TRBV14 and TRBJ2-2, with D uncertain. V dropped 1 base and J dropped 4 bases, with 16 bases sitting between them. The length of the CDR3 is 17 residues. CDR1 is SGHDN, CDR2 FVKESK, per germline.

The chain is built from TRBV27 and TRBJ2-2; tentatively, D is TRBD2 (5 bases). The CDR3 is 16 amino acids. Germline values: CDR1 MNHEY, CDR2 SMNVEV (reference sequence). Trimming took 1 base from V and 1 from J, leaving 10 bases between them. The CDR3 protein is CASSLWVRGNTGELFF. CDR3 DNA: TGTGCCAGCAGTTTATGGGTACGGGGGAACACCGGGGAGCTGTTTTTT.

V is TRBV27 and J is TRBJ1-1; a weak D match, TRBD1 (5 bases). CDR3 length: 14 amino acids. The V end lost 7 bases, the J end lost 1 base, and 13 bases lay between the germline ends. CDR1 and CDR2 (germline): MNHEY, SMNVEV (reference sequence). This CDR3 reads CASTPGGGNTEAFF. CDR3 DNA sequence: TGTGCCAGCACCCCCGGTGGGGGGAACACTGAAGCTTTCTTT.

The chain is built from TRBV5-7 and TRBJ2-4; D not resolved. TRBV5-7 is noted as an ORF with a role that remains uncertain. The CDR3 is made up of 16 amino acids. V lost 0 bases and J 0 bases, leaving 10 bases between the germline ends. CDR3 coding DNA: TGTGCCAGCAGCTTGGACCAGCTTCTAGCCAAAAACATTCAGTACTTC. As protein: CASSLDQLLAKNIQYF.

V and J are TRBV7-2 and TRBJ1-3, with 9 bases lining up with TRBD1. The ends lost 0 bases at V and 4 bases at J; junction bases unmatched: 13. The CDR3 runs 19 residues. Per germline, CDR1 SGHTA and CDR2 FQGNSA. The CDR3 DNA sequence: TGTGCCAGCAGCTTAGCCCCAACAGGGGGGGGACAGGGAGGAAACACCATATATTTT. Protein sequence: CASSLAPTGGGQGGNTIYF. The complete variable domain, with remaining parts taken from reference TRBV7-2 and TRBJ1-3, reads GAGVSQSPSNKVTEKGKDVELRCDPISGHTALYWYRQSLGQGLEFLIYFQGNSAPDKSGLPSDRFSAERTGGSVSTLTIQRTQQEDSAVYLCASSLAPTGGGQGGNTIYFGEGSWLTVV.

The chain combines TRBV4-2 with TRBJ2-1; D may correspond to TRBD1 or TRBD2 (6 bases each). From germline, CDR1 is LGHNA and CDR2 YNFKEQ. This CDR3 contains 16 residues. V shed 0 bases and J shed 1 base, with 10 bases lying between them. The CDR3 DNA reads TGTGCCAGCAGCCAAGATACGGGGGCTTCCTACAATGAGCAGTTCTTC. It yields the protein CASSQDTGASYNEQFF.

This chain uses TRBV6-1 with TRBJ2-7; perhaps TRBD1 as D (6 bases). The CDR3 has 15 residues. V was clipped by 1 base and J by 3 bases, with 13 bases between them. Germline values: CDR1 MNHNS, CDR2 SASEGT. This CDR3 reads CASSEGPGAIYEQYV. In nucleotides, the CDR3 is TGTGCCAGCAGTGAAGGGCCAGGGGCGATCTACGAGCAGTACGTC.

The chain joins TRBV6-1 to TRBJ1-1; TRBD1 matches at 9 bases. This CDR3 contains 18 residues. Germline V lookup: CDR1 MNHNS, CDR2 SASEGT. V dropped 4 bases and J dropped 1; count of bases not matched to a gene: 13. CDR3 amino acids: CASSGGKGQGLSNTEAFF. The CDR3 DNA reads TGTGCCAGCAGTGGGGGCAAGGGACAGGGCCTTTCGAACACTGAAGCTTTCTTT.

The chain is built from TRBV6-5 and TRBJ2-7, with a tentative D call TRBD1 (6 bases). The germline V gene encodes CDR1 MNHEY and CDR2 SVGAGI. V lost 2 bases and J 2 bases, leaving 10 bases between the germline ends. The CDR3 has 14 residues. The CDR3, as DNA: TGTGCCAGCAGTTACGACGGACAGACCTACGAGCAGTACTTC. Its translation: CASSYDGQTYEQYF.